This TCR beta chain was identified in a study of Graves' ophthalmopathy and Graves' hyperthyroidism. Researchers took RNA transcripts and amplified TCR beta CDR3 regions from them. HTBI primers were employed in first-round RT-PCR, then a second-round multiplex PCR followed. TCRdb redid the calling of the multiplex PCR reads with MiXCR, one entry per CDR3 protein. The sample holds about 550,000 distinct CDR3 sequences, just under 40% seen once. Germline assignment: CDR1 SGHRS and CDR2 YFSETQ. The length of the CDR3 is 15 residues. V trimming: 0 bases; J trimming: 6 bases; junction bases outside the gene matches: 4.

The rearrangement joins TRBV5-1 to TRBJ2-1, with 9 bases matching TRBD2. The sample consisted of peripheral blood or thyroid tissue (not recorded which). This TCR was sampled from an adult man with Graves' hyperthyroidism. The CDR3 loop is CASSLVGLASNEQFF. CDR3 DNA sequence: TGCGCCAGCAGCTTGGTGGGACTAGCTTCCAATGAGCAGTTCTTC.